Here is one T cell receptor beta chain with its context. As yet, its antigen is unknown. CDR3 length: 14 residues. Germline CDR1 is SEHNR and CDR2 is FQNEAQ (reference sequence). V was clipped by 5 bases and J by 6 bases; unmatched bases: 6. The data derive from a study of cytomegalovirus exposure and HLA in healthy donors. Across the whole study: It was reported in a later analysis that the same platform had been used for the 120 or so validation repertoires as for the 666 first-cohort repertoires.

Findings and limits, study-wide: First-cohort TCR clusters were later found to tend to co-occur in the 120 validation repertoires.

Assay used: immunoSEQ multiplex PCR; TCRdb lists only in-frame clones, some missing. In the table there are under 200,000 clones, 70% to 90% of which are singletons. The clonotype comes from a woman aged 25 to 39 in good health and CMV-seronegative. V usage is TRBV7-9 and J usage is TRBJ1-3; 8 bases agree with TRBD1. Specimen: PBMCs. The chain's CDR3 is CASSLDRDPNTIYF. The CDR3 nucleotides read TGTGCCAGCAGCCTGGACAGGGACCCAAACACCATATATTTT.